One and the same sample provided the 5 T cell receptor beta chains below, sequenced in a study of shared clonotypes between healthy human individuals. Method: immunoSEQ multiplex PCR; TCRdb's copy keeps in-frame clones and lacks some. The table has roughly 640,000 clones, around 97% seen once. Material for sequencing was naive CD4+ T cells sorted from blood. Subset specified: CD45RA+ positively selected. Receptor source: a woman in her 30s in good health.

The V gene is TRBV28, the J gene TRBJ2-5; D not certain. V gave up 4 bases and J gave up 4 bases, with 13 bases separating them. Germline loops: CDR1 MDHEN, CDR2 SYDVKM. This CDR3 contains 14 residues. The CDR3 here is CASSSSALGETQYF. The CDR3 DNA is TGTGCCAGCAGTTCCTCCGCCCTCGGAGAGACCCAGTACTTC.

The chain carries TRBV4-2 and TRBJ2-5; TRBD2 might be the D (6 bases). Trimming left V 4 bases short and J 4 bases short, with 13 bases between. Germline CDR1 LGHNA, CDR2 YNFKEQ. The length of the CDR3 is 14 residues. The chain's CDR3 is CASSRGEKGETQYF. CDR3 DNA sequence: TGTGCCAGCAGCCGGGGGGAGAAGGGAGAGACCCAGTACTTC.

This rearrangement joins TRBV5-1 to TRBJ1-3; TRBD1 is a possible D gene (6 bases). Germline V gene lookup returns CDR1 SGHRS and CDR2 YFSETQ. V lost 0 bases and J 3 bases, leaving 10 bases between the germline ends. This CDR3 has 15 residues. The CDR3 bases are TGCGCCAGCAGCTTGGTACAGGGTGGTGGAAACACCATATATTTT. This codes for CASSLVQGGGNTIYF.

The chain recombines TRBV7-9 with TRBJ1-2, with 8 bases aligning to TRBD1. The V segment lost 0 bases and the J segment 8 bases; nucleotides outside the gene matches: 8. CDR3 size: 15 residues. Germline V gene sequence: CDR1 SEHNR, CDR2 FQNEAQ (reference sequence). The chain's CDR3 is CASSLARQGLEGYTF. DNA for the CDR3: TGTGCCAGCAGCTTAGCCCGACAGGGGCTGGAGGGCTACACCTTC.

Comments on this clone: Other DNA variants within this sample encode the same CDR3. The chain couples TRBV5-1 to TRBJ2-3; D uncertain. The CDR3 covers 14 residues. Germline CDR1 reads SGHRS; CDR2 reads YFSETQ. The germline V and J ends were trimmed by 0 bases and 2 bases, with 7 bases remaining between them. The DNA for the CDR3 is TGCGCCAGCAGCTTGGGCAGATACACAGATACGCAGTATTTT. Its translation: CASSLGRYTDTQYF. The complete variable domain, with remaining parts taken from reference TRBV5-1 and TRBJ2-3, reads KAGVTQTPRYLIKTRGQQVTLSCSPISGHRSVSWYQQTPGQGLQFLFEYFSETQRNKGNFPGRFSGRQFSNSRSEMNVSTLELGDSALYLCASSLGRYTDTQYFGPGTRLTVL.